This T cell receptor (beta chain) was identified in a study of shared clonotypes between healthy human individuals. Regarding the study as a whole: Naive subsets usually exceeded memory subsets in estimated richness.

Clones were sequenced by immunoSEQ multiplex PCR, and TCRdb holds only the in-frame ones, with some missing. The sample consists of 1.5 million to 2.5 million clones, about 95% of them appearing once. For this clone: Its antigen remains unidentified.

The trim removed 8 bases at V and 5 bases at J, leaving 23 bases unmatched. The germline V gene encodes CDR1 SNHLY and CDR2 FYNNEI. This CDR3 has 18 residues. Naive CD8 cells comprised CD45RO-negative, CCR7-positively selected cells, excluding terminally differentiated effector memory CD45RA+ cells. The chain combines TRBV2 with TRBJ2-5, with TRBD1 matching over 7 bases. The source material was naive CD8+ T cells sorted from blood. The sequence derives from a man between 18 and 29 years old in good health. CDR3 residues: CASCYSRDSGFQGETQYF. The CDR3 region has the DNA TGTGCCAGCTGCTACTCGAGGGACAGCGGATTTCAGGGGGAGACCCAGTACTTC.